The clone carrying this T cell receptor beta chain has a handful of counts. Its antigen is unidentified. Sequenced material consisted of expressed TCRB transcripts (all of the isolated RNA was reverse transcribed). The data were produced by immunoSEQ multiplex PCR, yet TCRdb's version contains in-frame clones alone and is incomplete. This table holds some 410,000 clones, about an eighth found once. This specimen comes from a study of beta chain features in type 1 diabetes. Study-level information: What patients shared with healthy donors was a similar profile of age, gender and cell yields. Findings of the study overall: Within patients, naive, central memory and Treg TCRB repertoires seemed more similar than within healthy donors. The VDJ junctions of type 1 diabetes patients carried fewer insertions and more deletions. Cells that show high TCR expression could be over-represented by cDNA sequencing.

This TCR was sampled from a woman aged 18-35 years in good health. Sequenced sample: naive CD4+ T cells from blood.

The CDR3: CASSPPSDNEQFF. The CDR3 bases are TGTGCCAGCTCACCCCCATCGGACAATGAGCAGTTCTTC. The genes are TRBV18 and TRBJ2-1; D is uncertain. Trimming shortened V by 3 bases and J by 5 bases, and 8 bases separated the two germline ends. Germline V CDR1 and CDR2: KGHSH, LQKENI. The CDR3 runs 13 residues.